The T cell receptor beta chain under discussion was sequenced for a study of cytomegalovirus exposure and HLA in healthy donors. Study at large: In an early release, HLA-typed donors contributed some 82 million unique TCR sequences.

Findings of the study overall: Later on, an analysis showed TCR association rates differing by HLA locus, with DRB1 the most and HLA-C the fewest.

60 Vbeta and 13 Jbeta primers were used in PCR. Sequencing used immunoSEQ multiplex PCR; TCRdb keeps in-frame clones, though not all of them. The table shows roughly 120,000 clones, with 65% to 85% occurring only once. Germline V gene sequence: CDR1 MGHRA, CDR2 YSYEKL. V lost 1 base and J lost 7, with 13 bases in between. The CDR3 extends over 15 amino acids. Concerning this clone: The antigen is unknown.

The genes are TRBV4-1 and TRBJ2-2, with TRBD1 as a possible D gene (6 bases). Sequenced: PBMCs. This sequence was found in a man aged 25 to 40 in good health and CMV-seropositive. The CDR3 DNA reads as TGCGCCAGCAGCCAAGCTTGGACAGCCTTCGGGGAGCTGTTTTTT. This codes for CASSQAWTAFGELFF.